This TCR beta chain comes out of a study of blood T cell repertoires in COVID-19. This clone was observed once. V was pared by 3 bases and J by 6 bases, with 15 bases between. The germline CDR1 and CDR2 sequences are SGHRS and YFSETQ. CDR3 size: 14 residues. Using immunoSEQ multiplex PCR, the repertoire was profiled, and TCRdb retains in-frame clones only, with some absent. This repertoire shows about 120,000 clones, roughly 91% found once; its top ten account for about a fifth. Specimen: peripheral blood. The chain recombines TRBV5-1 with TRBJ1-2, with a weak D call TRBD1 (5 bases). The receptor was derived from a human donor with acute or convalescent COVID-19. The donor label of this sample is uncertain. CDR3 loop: CASSSGSSRDGYTF. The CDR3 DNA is TGCGCCAGCAGCTCGGGCAGCTCCAGGGATGGCTACACCTTC.